This T cell receptor (beta chain) was observed in a study of PD-L1 blockade in urothelial cancer. The time point was: peripheral blood 6 weeks after treatment start. This CDR3 spans 13 amino acids. Trimming stripped 7 bases from V and 4 bases from J, with 12 bases between. The germline V gene has CDR1 MNHNS and CDR2 SASEGT. Method: immunoSEQ multiplex PCR; TCRdb's copy keeps in-frame clones and lacks some. The sample lists about 30,000 clones, roughly nine tenths occurring once. The clonotype originates from an elderly man with urothelial cancer. The chain recombines TRBV6-1 with TRBJ2-3; perhaps TRBD1 as D (6 bases). Sequenced here: PBMCs, sampled around atezolizumab (anti-PD-L1) treatment. The DNA for the CDR3 is TGTGCCAGCATCAGGGGATTCGCAGATACGCAGTATTTT. It codes for CASIRGFADTQYF.